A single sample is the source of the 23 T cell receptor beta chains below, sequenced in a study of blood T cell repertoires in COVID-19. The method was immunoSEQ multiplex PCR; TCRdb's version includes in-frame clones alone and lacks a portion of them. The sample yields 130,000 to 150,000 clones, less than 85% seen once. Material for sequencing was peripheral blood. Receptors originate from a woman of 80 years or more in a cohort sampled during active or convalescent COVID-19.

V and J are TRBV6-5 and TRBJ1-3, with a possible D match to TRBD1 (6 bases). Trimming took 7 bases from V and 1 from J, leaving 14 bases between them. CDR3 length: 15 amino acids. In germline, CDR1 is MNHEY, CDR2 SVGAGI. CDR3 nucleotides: TGTGCCAGCACCAGCGGACAGAATTCTGGAAACACCATATATTTT. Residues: CASTSGQNSGNTIYF.

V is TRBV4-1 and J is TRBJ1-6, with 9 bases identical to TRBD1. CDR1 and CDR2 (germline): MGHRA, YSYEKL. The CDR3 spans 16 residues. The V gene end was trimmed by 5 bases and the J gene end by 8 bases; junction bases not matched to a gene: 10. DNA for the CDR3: TGCGCCAGCAGCTACCCGGGACAGGGTAGATATTCACCCCTCCACTTT. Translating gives CASSYPGQGRYSPLHF.

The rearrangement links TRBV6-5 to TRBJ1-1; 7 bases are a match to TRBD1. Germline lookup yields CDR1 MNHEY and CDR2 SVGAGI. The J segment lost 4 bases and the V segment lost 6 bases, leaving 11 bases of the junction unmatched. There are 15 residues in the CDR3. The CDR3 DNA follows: TGTGCCAGCAGACCGGCAGGGGGGCCGGGCACTGAAGCTTTCTTT. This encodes CASRPAGGPGTEAFF.

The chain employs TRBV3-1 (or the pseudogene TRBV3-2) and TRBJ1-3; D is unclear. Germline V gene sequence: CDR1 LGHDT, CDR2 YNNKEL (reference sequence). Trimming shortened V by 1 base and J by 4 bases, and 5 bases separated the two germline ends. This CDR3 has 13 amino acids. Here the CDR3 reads CASSQVQGNTIYF. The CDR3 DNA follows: TGTGCCAGCAGCCAAGTACAGGGAAACACCATATATTTT.

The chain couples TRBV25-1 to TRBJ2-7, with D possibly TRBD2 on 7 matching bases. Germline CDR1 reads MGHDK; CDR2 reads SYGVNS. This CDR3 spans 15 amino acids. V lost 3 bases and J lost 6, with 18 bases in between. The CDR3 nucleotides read TGTGCCAGCAGTGACCCCGCACGGGGGGCGCGCGAGCAGTACTTC. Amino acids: CASSDPARGAREQYF.

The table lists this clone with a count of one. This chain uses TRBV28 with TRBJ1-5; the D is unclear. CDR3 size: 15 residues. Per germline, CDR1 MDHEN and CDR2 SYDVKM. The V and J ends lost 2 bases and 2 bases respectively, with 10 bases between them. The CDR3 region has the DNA TGTGCCAGCAGTTTAGTGGGTGCGGGCAATCAGCCCCAGCATTTT. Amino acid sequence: CASSLVGAGNQPQHF.

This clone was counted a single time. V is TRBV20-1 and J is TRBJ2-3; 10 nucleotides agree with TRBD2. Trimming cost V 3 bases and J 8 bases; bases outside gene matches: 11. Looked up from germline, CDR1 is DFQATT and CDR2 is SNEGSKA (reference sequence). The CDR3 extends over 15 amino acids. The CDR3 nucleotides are TGCAGTGCTAGTTTAGCGGGGGGTCCCACCGGTACGCAGTATTTT. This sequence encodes CSASLAGGPTGTQYF.

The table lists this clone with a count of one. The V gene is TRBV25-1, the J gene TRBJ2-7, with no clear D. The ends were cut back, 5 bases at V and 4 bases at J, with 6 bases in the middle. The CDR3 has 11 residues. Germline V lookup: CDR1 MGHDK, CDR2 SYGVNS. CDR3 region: CASSPQYEQYF. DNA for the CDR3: TGTGCCAGCAGTCCCCAATACGAGCAGTACTTC.

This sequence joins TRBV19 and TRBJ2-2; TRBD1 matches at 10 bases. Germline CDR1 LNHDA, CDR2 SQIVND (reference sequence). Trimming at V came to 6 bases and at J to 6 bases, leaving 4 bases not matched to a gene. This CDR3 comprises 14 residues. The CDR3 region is CASRWDRGPGELFF. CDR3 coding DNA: TGTGCCAGTAGATGGGACAGGGGTCCCGGGGAGCTGTTTTTT.

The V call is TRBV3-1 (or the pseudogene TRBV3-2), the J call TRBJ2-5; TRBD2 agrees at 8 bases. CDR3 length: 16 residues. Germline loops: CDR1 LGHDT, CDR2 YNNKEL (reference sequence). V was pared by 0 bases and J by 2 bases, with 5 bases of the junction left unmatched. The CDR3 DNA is TGTGCCAGCAGCCAAGACTGGGGACTAGGGCAAGAGACCCAGTACTTC. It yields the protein CASSQDWGLGQETQYF.

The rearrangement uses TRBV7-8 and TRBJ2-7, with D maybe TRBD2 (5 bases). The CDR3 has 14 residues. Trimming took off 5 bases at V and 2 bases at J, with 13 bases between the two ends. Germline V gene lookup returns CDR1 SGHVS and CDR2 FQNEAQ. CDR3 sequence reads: CASSPSHTPYEQYV. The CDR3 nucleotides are TGTGCCAGCAGCCCTAGCCACACACCCTACGAGCAGTACGTC.

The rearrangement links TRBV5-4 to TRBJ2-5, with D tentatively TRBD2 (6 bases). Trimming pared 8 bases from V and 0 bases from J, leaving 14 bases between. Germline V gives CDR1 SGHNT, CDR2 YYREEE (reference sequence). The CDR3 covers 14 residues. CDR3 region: CASSGQVNQETQYF. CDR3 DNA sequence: TGTGCCAGTAGCGGACAAGTAAACCAAGAGACCCAGTACTTC.

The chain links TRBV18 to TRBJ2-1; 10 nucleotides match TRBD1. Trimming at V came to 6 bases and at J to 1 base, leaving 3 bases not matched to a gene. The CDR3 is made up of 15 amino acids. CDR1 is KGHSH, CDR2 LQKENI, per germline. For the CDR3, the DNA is TGTGCCAGCTCCCCGGGACAGGGGTCCTACAATGAGCAGTTCTTC. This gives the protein CASSPGQGSYNEQFF.

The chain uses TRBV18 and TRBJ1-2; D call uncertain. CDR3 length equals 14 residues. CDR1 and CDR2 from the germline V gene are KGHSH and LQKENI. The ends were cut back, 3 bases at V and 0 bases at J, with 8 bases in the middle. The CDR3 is CASSPRLTNYGYTF. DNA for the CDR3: TGTGCCAGCTCACCTCGACTGACTAACTATGGCTACACCTTC. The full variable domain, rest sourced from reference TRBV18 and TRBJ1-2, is NAGVMQNPRHLVRRRGQEARLRCSPMKGHSHVYWYRQLPEEGLKFMVYLQKENIIDESGMPKERFSAEFPKEGPSILRIQQVVRGDSAAYFCASSPRLTNYGYTFGSGTRLTVV.

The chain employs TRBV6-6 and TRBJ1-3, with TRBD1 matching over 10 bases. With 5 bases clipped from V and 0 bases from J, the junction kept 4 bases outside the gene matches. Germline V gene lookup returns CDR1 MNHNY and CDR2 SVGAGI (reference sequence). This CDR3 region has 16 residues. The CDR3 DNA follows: TGTGCCAGCAGTAAGGGACAGGGGAGCTCTGGAAACACCATATATTTT. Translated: CASSKGQGSSGNTIYF.

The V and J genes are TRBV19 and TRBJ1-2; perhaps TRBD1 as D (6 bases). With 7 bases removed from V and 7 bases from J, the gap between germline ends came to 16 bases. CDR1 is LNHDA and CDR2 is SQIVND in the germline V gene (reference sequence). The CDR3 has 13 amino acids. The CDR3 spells CASIPTGTGGYTF. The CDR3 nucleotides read TGTGCCAGTATCCCGACAGGAACGGGTGGCTACACCTTC.

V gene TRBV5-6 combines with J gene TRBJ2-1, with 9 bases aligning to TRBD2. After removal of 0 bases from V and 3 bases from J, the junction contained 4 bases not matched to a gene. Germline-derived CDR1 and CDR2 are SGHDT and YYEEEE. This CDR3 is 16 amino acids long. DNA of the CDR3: TGTGCCAGCAGCTTGGTGCGGGGGGGCCTCTACAATGAGCAGTTCTTC. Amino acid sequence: CASSLVRGGLYNEQFF.

The CDR3 sequence is CAWSSGQGAQPQHF. The CDR3, as DNA: TGTGCCTGGAGTTCGGGGCAGGGGGCTCAGCCCCAGCATTTT. The chain joins TRBV30 to TRBJ1-5; the match to TRBD1 covers 8 bases. Germline trimming cut 2 bases from V and 6 bases from J; bases unmatched to any gene: 6. From germline, CDR1 is GTSNPN and CDR2 SVGIG (reference sequence). The CDR3 has 14 amino acids.

DNA of the CDR3: TGTGCCAGCAGCGAGAGGACAGGGGTTAAGGGGGGCTACACCTTC. The encoded protein is CASSERTGVKGGYTF. The chain recombines TRBV7-2 with TRBJ1-2; the match to TRBD1 covers 9 bases. The CDR3 extends over 15 amino acids. Germline V CDR1 and CDR2: SGHTA, FQGNSA. V dropped 5 bases and J dropped 8; count of bases not matched to a gene: 12.

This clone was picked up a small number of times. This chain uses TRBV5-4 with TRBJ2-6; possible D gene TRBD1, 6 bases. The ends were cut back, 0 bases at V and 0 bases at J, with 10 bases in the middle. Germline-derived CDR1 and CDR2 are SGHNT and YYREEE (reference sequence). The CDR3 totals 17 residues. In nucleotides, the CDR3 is TGTGCCAGCAGCTTGGGACAGGTTCGCTCTGGGGCCAACGTCCTGACTTTC. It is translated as CASSLGQVRSGANVLTF. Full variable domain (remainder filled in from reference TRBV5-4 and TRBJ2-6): ETGVTQSPTHLIKTRGQQVTLRCSSQSGHNTVSWYQQALGQGPQFIFQYYREEENGRGNFPPRFSGLQFPNYSSELNVNALELDDSALYLCASSLGQVRSGANVLTFGAGSRLTVL.

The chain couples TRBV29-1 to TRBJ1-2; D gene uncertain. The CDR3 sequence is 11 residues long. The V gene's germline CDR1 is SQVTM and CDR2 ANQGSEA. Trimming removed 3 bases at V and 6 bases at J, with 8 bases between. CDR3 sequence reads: CSVDGSNGYTF. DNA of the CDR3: TGCAGCGTTGACGGTTCTAATGGCTACACCTTC.

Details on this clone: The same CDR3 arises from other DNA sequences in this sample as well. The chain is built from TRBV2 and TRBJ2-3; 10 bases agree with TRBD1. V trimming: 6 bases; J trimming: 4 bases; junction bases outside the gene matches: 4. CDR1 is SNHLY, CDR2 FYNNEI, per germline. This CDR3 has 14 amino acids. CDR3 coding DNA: TGTGCCAGCAGGGAGACAGGGGGCGCAGATACGCAGTATTTT. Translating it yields CASRETGGADTQYF.

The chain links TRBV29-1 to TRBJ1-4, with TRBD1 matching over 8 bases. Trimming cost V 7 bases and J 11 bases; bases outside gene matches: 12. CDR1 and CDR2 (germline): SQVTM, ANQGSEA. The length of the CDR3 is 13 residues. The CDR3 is CSGGQAATGKLFF. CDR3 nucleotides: TGCAGCGGGGGACAGGCAGCTACCGGGAAACTGTTTTTT.